This entry lists 19 T cell receptor beta chains sequenced from one sample in a study of Ad26.COV2.S vaccination and SARS-CoV-2 variants. The assay was immunoSEQ multiplex PCR, and TCRdb's table has in-frame clones only and misses some. The table lists about 410,000 clones, about 88% of them singletons. Treatment indicated: 15 to 20 received Ad26.COV2.S at low or high dose, single or two shots; five or six received placebo; per-sample allocation not given. Repertoires come from day 63 after the first vaccine or placebo injection. Specimen: peripheral blood, collected in a trial of Ad26.COV2.S vaccine versus placebo. All receptors derive from a person aged 18-65 years who received the Ad26.COV2.S COVID-19 vaccine or a placebo.

This chain links TRBV6-2 or TRBV6-3 with TRBJ1-1; TRBD1 is a possible D gene (6 bases). The germline V gene has CDR1 MNHEY and CDR2 SVGEGT. Trimming stripped 2 bases from V and 0 bases from J, with 16 bases between. This CDR3 has 17 amino acids. The CDR3 region has the DNA TGTGCCAGCAGTTACGGTCGACAGGCCCCCATGAACACTGAAGCTTTCTTT. It yields the protein CASSYGRQAPMNTEAFF.

V gene TRBV7-9 combines with J gene TRBJ2-1; D unresolved. Trimming left V 4 bases short and J 7 bases short, with 5 bases between. Looked up from germline, CDR1 is SEHNR and CDR2 is FQNEAQ (reference sequence). The CDR3 loop spans 11 amino acids. The CDR3 region has the DNA TGTGCCAGCAGCTCGCTAAATGAGCAGTTCTTC. This sequence encodes CASSSLNEQFF.

The rearrangement joins TRBV6-2 or TRBV6-3 to TRBJ2-1; no clear D gene. V dropped 6 bases and J dropped 7 bases, with 22 bases sitting between them. This CDR3 region has 16 residues. Germline lookup yields CDR1 MNHEY and CDR2 SVGEGT. The DNA of the CDR3 is TGTGCCAGCAGCCAGTCCCTAGGTCAGACAAGGAATGAGCAGTTCTTC. Residues: CASSQSLGQTRNEQFF.

The gene calls are TRBV4-1 and TRBJ2-4; 8 nucleotides line up with TRBD1. The germline V gene encodes CDR1 MGHRA and CDR2 YSYEKL. V shed 1 base, J shed 6 bases, and the junction held 5 bases outside the gene matches. The CDR3 has 15 amino acids. As DNA, the CDR3 is TGCGCCAGCAGCCAAGGACAGGGGCCGGGAAACATTCAGTACTTC. Translating it yields CASSQGQGPGNIQYF.

This clone was observed a handful of times. The chain has TRBV5-1 and TRBJ2-2, with TRBD2 matching over 7 bases. This CDR3 region has 15 residues. J gave up 1 base and V 3 bases, and 3 bases lay outside the gene matches. The germline gives CDR1 SGHRS, CDR2 YFSETQ. The CDR3 sequence is CASSWGGRNTGELFF. CDR3 sequence (DNA): TGCGCCAGCAGCTGGGGGGGTAGGAACACCGGGGAGCTGTTTTTT.

This sequence joins TRBV6-5 and TRBJ2-6; the D is unclear. Germline values: CDR1 MNHEY, CDR2 SVGAGI. The V end lost 6 bases, the J end lost 0 bases, and 9 bases lay between the germline ends. The CDR3 contains 15 residues. CDR3 bases: TGTGCCAGCAGCCGCGACCCCTCTGGGGCCAACGTCCTGACTTTC. The encoded protein is CASSRDPSGANVLTF.

The genes are TRBV5-1 and TRBJ1-6; a possible D gene is TRBD1 (5 bases). Per germline, CDR1 SGHRS and CDR2 YFSETQ. The CDR3 length is 13 residues. The V and J ends lost 5 bases and 8 bases respectively, with 11 bases between them. In DNA, the CDR3 is TGCGCCAGCAGTAGAGGGGTTGATTCACCCCTCCACTTT. This gives the protein CASSRGVDSPLHF.

CDR3 loop: CASSMSAGSTDTQYF. Written as DNA, the CDR3 is TGTGCCAGTAGTATGTCAGCGGGGAGCACAGATACGCAGTATTTT. The chain couples TRBV19 to TRBJ2-3, with 7 nucleotides matching TRBD2. Germline V gene data show CDR1 as LNHDA and CDR2 as SQIVND (reference sequence). The CDR3 length is 15 residues. V trimming: 3 bases; J trimming: 0 bases; junction bases outside the gene matches: 3.

This chain uses TRBV27 with TRBJ2-1; tentatively, D is TRBD1 or TRBD2 (6 bases each). The CDR3 runs to 15 residues. V lost 3 bases to trimming and J lost 8 bases, with 17 bases between them. From germline, CDR1 is MNHEY and CDR2 SMNVEV (reference sequence). The CDR3 loop reads CASSFPGGGVDEQFF. The CDR3 DNA reads TGTGCCAGCAGTTTCCCCGGGGGCGGGGTCGATGAGCAGTTCTTC.

The rearrangement joins TRBV9 to TRBJ2-7, with 10 bases that match TRBD1. Germline loops: CDR1 SGDLS, CDR2 YYNGEE. The CDR3 contains 15 residues. Trimming at V came to 2 bases and at J to 7 bases, leaving 9 bases not matched to a gene. The CDR3 loop is CASSVTGTGDVEQYF. Here the CDR3 DNA reads TGTGCCAGCAGCGTCACCGGGACAGGGGACGTGGAGCAGTACTTC.

The rearrangement joins TRBV7-9 to TRBJ2-7; a possible D gene is TRBD2 (6 bases). Germline CDR1 reads SEHNR; CDR2 reads FQNEAQ (reference sequence). V lost 4 bases and J lost 3, with 10 bases in between. The CDR3 is made up of 13 amino acids. In DNA form, the CDR3 reads TGTGCCAGCAGCTCGGGACTGTTCTACGAGCAGTACTTC. Its translation: CASSSGLFYEQYF.

The chain joins TRBV7-2 to TRBJ2-3; D unresolved. Trimming took off 5 bases at V and 3 bases at J, with 12 bases between the two ends. The CDR3 contains 14 residues. The germline gives CDR1 SGHTA, CDR2 FQGNSA. Here the CDR3 DNA reads TGTGCCAGCAGCCCGCTGGGTGGAACAGATACGCAGTATTTT. Translating it yields CASSPLGGTDTQYF.

J is TRBJ2-1 and V is TRBV7-2; TRBD2 aligns across 12 bases. Germline values: CDR1 SGHTA, CDR2 FQGNSA. The CDR3 has 15 residues. V was clipped by 5 bases and J by 5 bases; unmatched bases: 4. The chain's CDR3 is CASSLTSGSHNEQFF. As DNA, the CDR3 is TGTGCCAGCAGCCTGACTAGCGGGAGCCACAATGAGCAGTTCTTC. The whole variable domain, remainder taken from reference TRBV7-2 and TRBJ2-1, is GAGVSQSPSNKVTEKGKDVELRCDPISGHTALYWYRQSLGQGLEFLIYFQGNSAPDKSGLPSDRFSAERTGGSVSTLTIQRTQQEDSAVYLCASSLTSGSHNEQFFGPGTRLTVL.

CDR3 DNA: TGTGCCAGCTCCCCCCCCGGGATCCTCCGGGGAACCGGGGAGCTGTTTTTT. This encodes CASSPPGILRGTGELFF. This rearrangement joins TRBV28 to TRBJ2-2; D may be TRBD2 (5 bases). Germline V gene data show CDR1 as MDHEN and CDR2 as SYDVKM. The CDR3 totals 17 residues. Between the trimmed V and J ends, which lost 8 bases and 5 bases, there was a span of 24 bases.

This chain uses TRBV19 with TRBJ1-5; TRBD1 matches at 7 bases. The CDR3 consists of 16 residues. The ends lost 5 bases at V and 0 bases at J; junction bases unmatched: 7. Germline V gives CDR1 LNHDA, CDR2 SQIVND (reference sequence). In DNA form, the CDR3 reads TGTGCCAGTAGTCTACGACAGGGAAATAGCAATCAGCCCCAGCATTTT. Amino acids: CASSLRQGNSNQPQHF.

The count of this clone is one. This chain links TRBV18 with TRBJ2-4; 7 bases are shared with TRBD1. The germline gives CDR1 KGHSH, CDR2 LQKENI. V trimming: 4 bases; J trimming: 7 bases; junction bases outside the gene matches: 4. The length of the CDR3 is 13 residues. The CDR3: CASSQTGDNIQYF. CDR3 nucleotides: TGTGCCAGCTCACAAACAGGGGACAACATTCAGTACTTC. The whole variable domain, remainder taken from reference TRBV18 and TRBJ2-4, is NAGVMQNPRHLVRRRGQEARLRCSPMKGHSHVYWYRQLPEEGLKFMVYLQKENIIDESGMPKERFSAEFPKEGPSILRIQQVVRGDSAAYFCASSQTGDNIQYFGAGTRLSVL.

Comment on this clone: This specimen includes other DNA sequences encoding the same CDR3. V usage is TRBV7-2 and J usage is TRBJ1-2; TRBD1 matches 10 bases. CDR3 length equals 14 residues. The V segment lost 3 bases and the J segment 7 bases; nucleotides outside the gene matches: 5. The germline CDR1 and CDR2 sequences are SGHTA and FQGNSA. The CDR3 DNA reads TGTGCCAGCAGCTTCAGACAGGGGGCTGGTGGCTACACCTTC. This sequence encodes CASSFRQGAGGYTF.

The chain is built from TRBV5-8 and TRBJ2-3, with 9 bases matching TRBD2. V was pared by 4 bases and J by 5 bases, with 17 bases of the junction left unmatched. This CDR3 spans 18 amino acids. Germline CDR1 is SGHTS and CDR2 is YDEGEE. The CDR3 DNA reads as TGTGCCAGCAGCCTCCCTCTTGGCGGGAGGGCCTATGGAGATACGCAGTATTTT. Protein: CASSLPLGGRAYGDTQYF.

The chain employs TRBV6-5 and TRBJ2-3; 9 nucleotides line up with TRBD2. CDR3 size: 15 residues. V lost 10 bases, J lost 4 bases, and 12 bases stayed unmatched. Germline V CDR1 and CDR2: MNHEY, SVGAGI. CDR3 sequence: CATLREGRVSDTQYF. The CDR3 DNA reads TGTGCCACTCTGCGGGAGGGCCGCGTATCAGATACGCAGTATTTT.